One and the same sample provided the 22 T cell receptor beta chains below, sequenced in a study of shared clonotypes between healthy human individuals. Generated by immunoSEQ multiplex PCR, the TCRdb table keeps only in-frame clones and is missing some. The sample shows approximately 400,000 clones, about 96% of them seen only once. The specimen was memory CD8+ T cells sorted from blood. Subset indicated: CD45RO+ cells pooled with CCR7-negative TemRA cells. All receptors come from a man under 40 in good health.

V and J are TRBV7-9 and TRBJ2-5, with D maybe TRBD1 (5 bases). The CDR3 is 15 amino acids. The germline CDR1 and CDR2 sequences are SEHNR and FQNEAQ (reference sequence). V dropped 2 bases and J dropped 2 bases, with 12 bases sitting between them. In nucleotides, the CDR3 is TGTGCCAGCAGCTTATGGGCAGGGCCACAAGAGACCCAGTACTTC. Translated, it gives CASSLWAGPQETQYF. Variable domain in full (rest from reference TRBV7-9 and TRBJ2-5): DTGVSQNPRHKITKRGQNVTFRCDPISEHNRLYWYRQTLGQGPEFLTYFQNEAQLEKSRLLSDRFSAERPKGSFSTLEIQRTEQGDSAMYLCASSLWAGPQETQYFGPGTRLLVL.

About this clone: A junction end diverges from the germline sequence, so it may reflect a read error. V gene TRBV28 combines with J gene TRBJ1-2; a possible D gene is TRBD1 (5 bases). The CDR3 is made up of 14 amino acids. The germline CDR1 and CDR2 sequences are MDHEN and SYDVKM. CDR3: CASSLSARGHSNGF. The CDR3 bases are TGTGCCAGCAGTTTATCCGCAAGGGGTCATTCTAATGGCTTC.

The chain uses TRBV5-1 and TRBJ1-1; D may be TRBD1 (5 bases). CDR3 length: 16 amino acids. Trimming cost V 0 bases and J 1 base, with 13 bases left between them. CDR1 and CDR2 (germline): SGHRS, YFSETQ. In nucleotides, the CDR3 is TGCGCCAGCAGCTTGGTGGCCGGGACGGGGAACACTGAAGCTTTCTTT. Its protein is CASSLVAGTGNTEAFF.

This clone appeared once. The J gene is TRBJ1-1, the V gene TRBV30; no firm D call. CDR3 length equals 11 residues. The germline V and J ends were trimmed by 3 bases and 0 bases, with 2 bases remaining between them. CDR1 is GTSNPN and CDR2 is SVGIG in the germline V gene (reference sequence). The CDR3 sequence: CAWRVNTEAFF. The CDR3 DNA reads TGTGCCTGGAGGGTGAACACTGAAGCTTTCTTT.

The chain has TRBV5-1 and TRBJ2-1; TRBD2 agrees at 7 bases. The CDR3 has 18 amino acids. Trimming took 3 bases from V and 2 from J; bases not matched to a gene: 14. Germline CDR1 reads SGHRS; CDR2 reads YFSETQ. The CDR3 sequence is CASSSQGGTARAYNEQFF. DNA of the CDR3: TGCGCCAGCAGCTCCCAGGGAGGGACGGCTCGGGCCTACAATGAGCAGTTCTTC.

V usage is TRBV15 and J usage is TRBJ2-7, with D hard to call. This CDR3 region has 15 residues. Germline V lookup: CDR1 LNHNV, CDR2 YYDKDF (reference sequence). V lost 1 base and J lost 0, with 10 bases in between. The CDR3 bases are TGTGCCACCAGCAGAGCAGGCCAGGCCTCCTACGAGCAGTACTTC. Translated, it gives CATSRAGQASYEQYF.

As to this clone: Other DNA sequences in this specimen translate into the identical CDR3. V gene TRBV28 combines with J gene TRBJ1-2, with a tentative D call TRBD1 (5 bases). Trimming stripped 2 bases from V and 7 bases from J, with 5 bases between. CDR1 is MDHEN and CDR2 is SYDVKM in the germline V gene. This CDR3 comprises 11 residues. CDR3 in amino acids: CASSLGGGYTF. The CDR3 DNA reads TGTGCCAGCAGTTTAGGGGGTGGCTACACCTTC.

The rearrangement uses TRBV18 and TRBJ1-1; D ambiguous. V was cut by 3 bases and J by 3 bases, with 11 bases left in between. This CDR3 comprises 14 residues. Germline loops: CDR1 KGHSH, CDR2 LQKENI. In DNA, the CDR3 is TGTGCCAGCTCACCCTCGGCGGGGTACACTGAAGCTTTCTTT. It codes for CASSPSAGYTEAFF.

This chain joins TRBV5-1 and TRBJ2-1, with 10 positions matching TRBD2. From germline, CDR1 is SGHRS and CDR2 YFSETQ. J lost 6 bases, V lost 3 bases, and 6 bases had no gene match. The CDR3 is 15 amino acids. In DNA form, the CDR3 reads TGCGCCAGCAGCTCTACTAGCGGGGTCTCCAATGAGCAGTTCTTC. It yields the protein CASSSTSGVSNEQFF.

This sequence joins TRBV13 and TRBJ1-4, with D perhaps matching TRBD1 (6 bases). The V gene's germline CDR1 is PRHDT and CDR2 FYEKMQ (reference sequence). V lost 4 bases, J lost 12 bases, and 15 bases lay in between. The CDR3 sequence is 13 residues long. CDR3 sequence (DNA): TGTGCCAGCAGCTCCATTGTAGGGGGGGAACTGTTTTTT. Translation gives CASSSIVGGELFF.

This clone was picked up one time. The rearrangement joins TRBV28 to TRBJ2-1, with 12 nucleotides matching TRBD2. With V trimmed by 9 bases and J by 9 bases, 15 bases remained unmatched. Looked up from germline, CDR1 is MDHEN and CDR2 is SYDVKM. CDR3 length: 16 residues. Written as DNA, the CDR3 is TGTGCCAGTGGTAGAGGGTTTGCTAGCGGGAGGGTTGAGCAGTTCTTC. Its translation is CASGRGFASGRVEQFF.

This chain uses TRBV7-2 with TRBJ1-5, with D possibly being TRBD1 (5 bases). The CDR3 is 14 residues long. Germline CDR1 reads SGHTA; CDR2 reads FQGNSA. Trimming stripped 3 bases from V and 3 bases from J, with 9 bases between. Written as DNA, the CDR3 is TGTGCCAGCAGCTTGACAGCCTTCAATCAGCCCCAGCATTTT. Residues: CASSLTAFNQPQHF.

The chain couples TRBV5-1 to TRBJ2-2; TRBD2 agrees at 9 bases. CDR1 is SGHRS and CDR2 is YFSETQ in the germline V gene. The CDR3 extends over 15 amino acids. Unmatched junction bases numbered 5, after V lost 4 bases and J lost 4 bases. DNA of the CDR3: TGCGCCAGCAGCGGGGGTAGCGGGAGCACCGGGGAGCTGTTTTTT. Amino acid sequence: CASSGGSGSTGELFF.

The chain has TRBV5-4 and TRBJ2-3; D is perhaps TRBD2 (6 bases). V gave up 2 bases and J gave up 0 bases, with 10 bases separating them. The CDR3 sequence is 15 residues long. The germline CDR1 and CDR2 sequences are SGHNT and YYREEE (reference sequence). Here the CDR3 reads CASSFLGTSTDTQYF. The CDR3 DNA follows: TGTGCCAGCAGCTTTCTCGGGACTAGCACAGATACGCAGTATTTT.

The chain combines TRBV30 with TRBJ2-7; tentatively, D is TRBD2 (5 bases). The CDR3 consists of 15 residues. V was cut by 3 bases and J by 3 bases, with 18 bases left in between. Germline CDR1 GTSNPN, CDR2 SVGIG (reference sequence). CDR3 in amino acids: CAWSSGWGEGYEQYF. DNA of the CDR3: TGTGCCTGGAGCTCCGGATGGGGTGAGGGCTACGAGCAGTACTTC.

This clone was found once. The rearrangement uses TRBV5-5 and TRBJ2-1; D is undetermined. CDR1 and CDR2 (germline): SGHKS, YYEKEE (reference sequence). This CDR3 is built from 15 residues. V was trimmed by 0 bases and J by 4 bases, leaving 11 bases between them. Here the CDR3 reads CASSLAWLDYNEQFF. CDR3 DNA: TGTGCCAGCAGCTTGGCCTGGCTTGATTACAATGAGCAGTTCTTC.

The J gene is TRBJ2-3, the V gene TRBV28; D tentatively fits TRBD1 or TRBD2 (5 bases each). Trimming took 3 bases from V and 3 from J, leaving 10 bases between them. Germline CDR1 reads MDHEN; CDR2 reads SYDVKM. This CDR3 comprises 14 residues. In nucleotides, the CDR3 is TGTGCCAGCAGTTTGGGGGAGAGGACAGATACGCAGTATTTT. Translation: CASSLGERTDTQYF.

The chain carries TRBV14 and TRBJ2-7, with D possibly being TRBD1 (7 bases). The CDR3 is made up of 15 amino acids. V lost 6 bases to trimming and J lost 3 bases, with 18 bases between them. Germline V lookup: CDR1 SGHDN, CDR2 FVKESK. Here the CDR3 reads CASSRGTVAFYEQYF. The DNA of the CDR3 is TGTGCCAGCAGTCGGGGGACAGTCGCTTTCTACGAGCAGTACTTC.

In this sample, this clone turned up once. The chain couples TRBV11-2 to TRBJ2-4; 10 nucleotides line up with TRBD1. Trimming cost V 0 bases and J 5 bases; bases outside gene matches: 7. This CDR3 comprises 17 residues. CDR1 is SGHAT and CDR2 is FQNNGV in the germline V gene. The CDR3 bases are TGTGCCAGCAGCTTAGACCATGGGGACAGGGGTGAAAACATTCAGTACTTC. Translation: CASSLDHGDRGENIQYF.

This clone has only one observation. The chain recombines TRBV29-1 with TRBJ1-1; a possible D gene is TRBD1 (5 bases). CDR1 and CDR2 from the germline V gene are SQVTM and ANQGSEA. Between the trimmed V and J ends, which lost 2 bases and 4 bases, there was a span of 8 bases. The CDR3 runs 12 residues. In DNA form, the CDR3 reads TGCAGCGTTGAATCAGGGTTCACTGAAGCTTTCTTT. This sequence encodes CSVESGFTEAFF.

V and J are TRBV19 and TRBJ2-7; weak D call: TRBD2 (7 bases). The CDR3 runs to 17 residues. Trimming left V 0 bases short and J 6 bases short, with 21 bases between. CDR1 is LNHDA, CDR2 SQIVND, per germline (reference sequence). The CDR3 spells CASSIDGGGSKNGEQYF. Here the CDR3 DNA reads TGTGCCAGTAGTATAGATGGGGGCGGGAGCAAGAATGGCGAGCAGTACTTC.

The rearrangement links TRBV27 to TRBJ2-5; D is perhaps TRBD2 (6 bases). CDR1 is MNHEY, CDR2 SMNVEV, per germline (reference sequence). The V gene lost 2 bases and the J gene lost 5 bases, with 12 bases spanning the gap. The CDR3 is 14 residues long. The CDR3 nucleotides are TGTGCCAGCAGTTTAATTACAGGAGGGGAGACCCAGTACTTC. It translates to CASSLITGGETQYF.